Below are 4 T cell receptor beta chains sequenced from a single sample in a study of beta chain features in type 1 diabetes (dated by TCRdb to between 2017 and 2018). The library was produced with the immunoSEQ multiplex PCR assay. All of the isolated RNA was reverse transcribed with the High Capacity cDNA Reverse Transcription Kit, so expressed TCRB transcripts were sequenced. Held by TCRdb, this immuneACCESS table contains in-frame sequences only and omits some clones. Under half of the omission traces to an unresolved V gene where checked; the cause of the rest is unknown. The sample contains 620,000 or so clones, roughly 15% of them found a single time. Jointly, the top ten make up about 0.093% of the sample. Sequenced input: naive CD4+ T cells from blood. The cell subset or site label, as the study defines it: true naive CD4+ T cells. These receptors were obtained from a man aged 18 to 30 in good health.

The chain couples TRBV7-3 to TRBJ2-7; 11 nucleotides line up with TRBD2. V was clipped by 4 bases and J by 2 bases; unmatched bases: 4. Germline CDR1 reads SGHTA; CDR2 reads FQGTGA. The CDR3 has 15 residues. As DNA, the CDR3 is TGTGCCAGCAGCTCGACTAGCGGGGTTACCTACGAGCAGTACTTC. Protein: CASSSTSGVTYEQYF.

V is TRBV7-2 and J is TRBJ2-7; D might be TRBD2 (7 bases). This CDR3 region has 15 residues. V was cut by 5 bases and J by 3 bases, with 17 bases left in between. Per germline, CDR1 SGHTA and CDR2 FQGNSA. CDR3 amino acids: CASSPGGDGFYEQYF. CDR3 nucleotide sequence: TGTGCCAGCAGCCCGGGGGGCGACGGGTTCTACGAGCAGTACTTC.

The CDR3 coding sequence is TGTGCCAGCAGCAAACAGCTCATGAACACTGAAGCTTTCTTT. It encodes CASSKQLMNTEAFF. The chain carries TRBV5-4 and TRBJ1-1, with D unclear. Per the germline V gene, CDR1 is SGHNT and CDR2 is YYREEE (reference sequence). Trimming shortened V by 4 bases and J by 0 bases, and 10 bases separated the two germline ends. The CDR3 contains 14 residues.

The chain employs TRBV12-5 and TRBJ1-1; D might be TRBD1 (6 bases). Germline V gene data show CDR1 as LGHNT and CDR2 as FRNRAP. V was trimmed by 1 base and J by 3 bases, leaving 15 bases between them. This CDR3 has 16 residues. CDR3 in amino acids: CASGLANTGTHTEAFF. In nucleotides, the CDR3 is TGTGCTAGTGGTTTGGCGAACACAGGGACGCACACTGAAGCTTTCTTT.